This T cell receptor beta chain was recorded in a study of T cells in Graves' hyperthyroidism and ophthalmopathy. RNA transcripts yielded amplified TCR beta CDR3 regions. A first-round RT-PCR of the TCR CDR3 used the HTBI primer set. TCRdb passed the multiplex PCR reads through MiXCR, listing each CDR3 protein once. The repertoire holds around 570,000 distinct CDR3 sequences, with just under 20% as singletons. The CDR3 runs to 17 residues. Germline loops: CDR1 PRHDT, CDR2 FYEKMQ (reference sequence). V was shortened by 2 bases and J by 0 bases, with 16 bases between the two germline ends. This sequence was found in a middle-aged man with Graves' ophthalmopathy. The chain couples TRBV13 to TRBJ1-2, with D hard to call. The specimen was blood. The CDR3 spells CASSLKHEGLANYGYTF. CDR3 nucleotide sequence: TGTGCCAGCAGCTTAAAGCACGAAGGGTTAGCTAACTATGGCTACACCTTC.